What follows are 23 T cell receptor beta chains derived from one specimen sequenced in a study of blood T cell repertoires in COVID-19. Only in-frame clones appear in the TCRdb table, and some are missing; sequencing was by immunoSEQ multiplex PCR. The top ten hold around 1.9% of the sample, which has roughly 300,000 clones, just under 90% seen once. The material sequenced was peripheral blood. Every receptor here comes from a woman in her thirties with COVID-19, enrolled during active disease.

This sequence joins TRBV20-1 and TRBJ2-3; 10 bases fit TRBD2. The CDR3 runs to 16 residues. Germline loops: CDR1 DFQATT, CDR2 SNEGSKA (reference sequence). Trimming took 3 bases from V and 3 from J; bases not matched to a gene: 9. The CDR3 is CSASTWSGGGTDTQYF. CDR3 DNA: TGCAGTGCTAGTACCTGGAGCGGGGGGGGGACAGATACGCAGTATTTT.

The CDR3 protein is CASYPGPNTEAFF. CDR3 DNA sequence: TGTGCCAGCTACCCAGGGCCGAACACTGAAGCTTTCTTT. V is TRBV27 and J is TRBJ1-1, with TRBD1 as a possible D gene (5 bases). Germline values: CDR1 MNHEY, CDR2 SMNVEV (reference sequence). V was pared by 8 bases and J by 1 base, with 11 bases between. The length of the CDR3 is 13 residues.

The chain carries TRBV6-2 or TRBV6-3 and TRBJ1-2, with TRBD1 as a possible D gene (5 bases). Between the trimmed V and J ends, which lost 5 bases and 2 bases, there was a span of 15 bases. The CDR3 runs to 15 residues. Looked up from germline, CDR1 is MNHEY and CDR2 is SVGEGT. CDR3 region: CASSPWEGTNYGYTF. The CDR3 nucleotides read TGTGCCAGCAGTCCCTGGGAGGGGACCAACTATGGCTACACCTTC.

Note on this clone: Other DNA sequences from this sample encode an identical CDR3 as well. The chain carries TRBV27 and TRBJ1-1; 8 bases fit TRBD1. The CDR3 covers 12 residues. Germline trimming cut 7 bases from V and 4 bases from J; bases unmatched to any gene: 2. From germline, CDR1 is MNHEY and CDR2 SMNVEV (reference sequence). The CDR3 loop reads CASTDRGTEAFF. The CDR3, as DNA: TGTGCCAGCACAGACAGGGGCACTGAAGCTTTCTTT.

This clone has a single count. The V and J genes are TRBV19 and TRBJ2-1; possibly TRBD1 for D (6 bases). The CDR3 loop spans 15 amino acids. V dropped 6 bases and J dropped 3 bases, with 15 bases sitting between them. From germline, CDR1 is LNHDA and CDR2 SQIVND (reference sequence). CDR3 loop: CASSVQGPRYNEQFF. The CDR3 DNA sequence: TGTGCCAGTAGCGTACAGGGCCCCCGCTACAATGAGCAGTTCTTC.

This chain joins TRBV9 and TRBJ1-1, with a possible D match to TRBD1 (6 bases). Germline V gene sequence: CDR1 SGDLS, CDR2 YYNGEE. The ends were cut back, 4 bases at V and 3 bases at J, with 13 bases in the middle. The length of the CDR3 is 14 residues. CDR3 loop: CASSLSPGDTEAFF. DNA for the CDR3: TGTGCCAGCAGCTTGAGCCCAGGGGACACTGAAGCTTTCTTT.

This chain links TRBV4-3 with TRBJ2-3; 10 bases agree with TRBD2. The germline V gene encodes CDR1 LGHNA and CDR2 YSLEER. Trimming removed 0 bases from V and 7 bases from J; junction bases left unmatched: 4. The CDR3 runs to 15 residues. The CDR3 DNA is TGCGCCAGCAGCCAAGATTCAGCGGGGGGGTATACGCAGTATTTT. Translation gives CASSQDSAGGYTQYF.

The rearrangement uses TRBV7-9 and TRBJ2-7; 9 bases fit TRBD1. The length of the CDR3 is 15 residues. Germline lookup yields CDR1 SEHNR and CDR2 FQNEAQ (reference sequence). After removal of 0 bases from V and 3 bases from J, the junction contained 3 bases not matched to a gene. CDR3: CASSLAGTGNYEQYF. CDR3 sequence (DNA): TGTGCCAGCAGCTTAGCGGGGACAGGGAACTACGAGCAGTACTTC.

The rearrangement links TRBV5-5 to TRBJ1-2, with unresolved D. There are 13 residues in the CDR3. From germline, CDR1 is SGHKS and CDR2 YYEKEE (reference sequence). Trimming left V 4 bases short and J 1 base short, with 8 bases between. The CDR3 reads CASSPDFNYGYTF. For the CDR3, the DNA is TGTGCCAGCAGCCCAGACTTTAACTATGGCTACACCTTC.

The genes are TRBV7-8 and TRBJ2-1, with a possible D match to TRBD1 (5 bases). The CDR3 length is 12 residues. Per germline, CDR1 SGHVS and CDR2 FQNEAQ. Trimming left V 8 bases short and J 3 bases short, with 8 bases between. CDR3 residues: CASLDSYNEQFF. CDR3 bases: TGTGCCAGCCTCGACAGCTACAATGAGCAGTTCTTC.

The count of this clone is one. This chain connects TRBV27 to TRBJ2-5; 9 positions match TRBD2. With 4 bases clipped from V and 5 bases from J, the junction kept 11 bases outside the gene matches. Per germline, CDR1 MNHEY and CDR2 SMNVEV (reference sequence). The CDR3 spans 16 residues. CDR3 bases: TGTGCCAGCAGTTCCTACCTAGCGGGGAATGTGGAGACCCAGTACTTC. Amino acids: CASSSYLAGNVETQYF.

This rearrangement joins TRBV3-1 (or the pseudogene TRBV3-2) to TRBJ2-1; tentative D call: TRBD1 (7 bases). The CDR3 contains 14 residues. V lost 4 bases and J lost 7, with 14 bases in between. Germline V lookup: CDR1 LGHDT, CDR2 YNNKEL (reference sequence). The CDR3: CASSLTGRSNEQFF. CDR3 nucleotide sequence: TGTGCCAGCAGCCTGACAGGGAGGTCGAATGAGCAGTTCTTC.

V and J are TRBV19 and TRBJ2-5; tentative D call: TRBD2 (5 bases). Germline CDR1 reads LNHDA; CDR2 reads SQIVND (reference sequence). The ends were cut back, 2 bases at V and 0 bases at J, with 10 bases in the middle. This CDR3 contains 15 residues. The DNA of the CDR3 is TGTGCCAGTAGTATAAGCCTACTAGACCAAGAGACCCAGTACTTC. Amino acid sequence: CASSISLLDQETQYF.

There are a few counts of this clone. This chain joins TRBV11-1 and TRBJ2-7; TRBD1 is a possible D gene (6 bases). The CDR3 length is 14 residues. Germline V gene data show CDR1 as SGHAT and CDR2 as FQDESV (reference sequence). The V end was cut by 2 bases, the J end by 4 bases, with 12 bases between. CDR3: CASSLTPRGYEQYF. Here the CDR3 DNA reads TGTGCCAGCAGCTTAACTCCCAGGGGATACGAGCAGTACTTC.

The chain joins TRBV11-3 to TRBJ1-4; D is perhaps TRBD1 (6 bases). The CDR3 is 15 amino acids. Trimming took 6 bases from V and 8 from J, leaving 19 bases between them. The germline CDR1 and CDR2 sequences are SGHNT and YENEEA. The CDR3 is CASSFRGIRDEKLFF. The DNA for the CDR3 is TGTGCCAGCAGTTTTAGGGGGATTCGGGACGAAAAACTGTTTTTT.

This clone was seen just once. The chain recombines TRBV18 with TRBJ2-2; no definite D call. From germline, CDR1 is KGHSH and CDR2 LQKENI. Trimming took off 2 bases at V and 6 bases at J, with 10 bases between the two ends. CDR3 length equals 14 residues. The CDR3 DNA sequence: TGTGCCAGCTCACCAGTGACTCTCTCCGGGGAGCTGTTTTTT. Protein: CASSPVTLSGELFF.

This chain joins TRBV2 and TRBJ1-1; no firm D call. The CDR3 runs 13 residues. The V end was cut by 5 bases, the J end by 1 base, with 8 bases between. Germline V CDR1 and CDR2: SNHLY, FYNNEI. The CDR3 DNA reads as TGTGCCAGCAGTCTTCAAGCGAACACTGAAGCTTTCTTT. It specifies CASSLQANTEAFF.

The rearrangement uses TRBV7-9 and TRBJ1-2; 9 positions agree with TRBD1. This CDR3 contains 14 residues. Germline V CDR1 and CDR2: SEHNR, FQNEAQ (reference sequence). V shed 3 bases and J 4 bases; nucleotides not matched to a gene: 3. CDR3 residues: CASSFGQGIYGYTF. In nucleotides, the CDR3 is TGTGCCAGCAGCTTTGGACAGGGGATCTATGGCTACACCTTC.

The chain combines TRBV6-5 with TRBJ2-7; unclear D gene. The length of the CDR3 is 11 residues. CDR1 is MNHEY and CDR2 is SVGAGI in the germline V gene. V lost 7 bases to trimming and J lost 3 bases, with 7 bases between them. As DNA, the CDR3 is TGTGCCAGCATGTCCGGCTACGAGCAGTACTTC. The encoded protein is CASMSGYEQYF.

The rearrangement uses TRBV18 and TRBJ2-3, with 8 nucleotides matching TRBD1. Trimming took 5 bases from V and 1 from J; bases not matched to a gene: 26. CDR1 and CDR2 from the germline V gene are KGHSH and LQKENI. The CDR3 totals 22 residues. CDR3 region: CASSILAGGMLPNPTRTDTQYF. The CDR3 DNA reads as TGTGCCAGCTCAATTCTGGCAGGGGGCATGTTGCCAAACCCTACGCGCACAGATACGCAGTATTTT.

This clone came up once. V usage is TRBV7-9 and J usage is TRBJ1-6; no clear D. Trimming stripped 2 bases from V and 6 bases from J, with 11 bases between. Per germline, CDR1 SEHNR and CDR2 FQNEAQ (reference sequence). The CDR3 extends over 15 amino acids. CDR3 loop: CASSLRSLVNSPLHF. For the CDR3, the DNA is TGTGCCAGCAGCTTAAGGAGTTTGGTTAATTCACCCCTCCACTTT. Variable domain in full (rest from reference TRBV7-9 and TRBJ1-6): DTGVSQNPRHKITKRGQNVTFRCDPISEHNRLYWYRQTLGQGPEFLTYFQNEAQLEKSRLLSDRFSAERPKGSFSTLEIQRTEQGDSAMYLCASSLRSLVNSPLHFGNGTRLTVT.

This clone occurred a few times. The genes are TRBV7-2 and TRBJ1-2, with unresolved D. V lost 8 bases to trimming and J lost 0 bases, with 4 bases between them. The CDR3 has 11 amino acids. In germline, CDR1 is SGHTA, CDR2 FQGNSA. This chain's CDR3 is CASQANYGYTF. CDR3 coding DNA: TGTGCCAGCCAGGCTAACTATGGCTACACCTTC.

The chain is built from TRBV7-9 and TRBJ2-5; no reliable D call. Germline lookup yields CDR1 SEHNR and CDR2 FQNEAQ (reference sequence). Trimming cost V 1 base and J 2 bases, with 5 bases left between them. The length of the CDR3 is 13 residues. The chain's CDR3 is CASSLGSQETQYF. The CDR3 nucleotides read TGTGCCAGCAGCTTAGGCAGTCAAGAGACCCAGTACTTC.